This T cell receptor beta chain was obtained from a study of glioma-infiltrating T cells. TCR alpha and beta CDR3 regions were amplified from RNA using iRepertoire nested multiplex PCR. Tissue mRNA or PBMC total RNA, about 95-450 ng, went into one-step reverse transcription and amplification. TCRdb itself ran the multiplex PCR reads through MiXCR, one entry per CDR3 protein. The profile shows around 190,000 distinct CDR3 sequences, roughly 45% of them singletons. In regard to this clonotype: Its antigen is unidentified. A junction end diverges from the germline sequence, so it may reflect a read error.

Germline CDR1 and CDR2: DFQATT and SNEGSKA (reference sequence). The CDR3 runs 12 residues. Study-wide findings and caveats: Very few CDR3 sequences were shared between tissue and blood. Above-expected tissue-blood divergence occurred in all gliomas, most in low-grade ones.

This rearrangement joins TRBV20-1 to TRBJ2-1; D is ambiguous. The source of this sequence is a human donor with low-grade glioma or glioblastoma, undergoing nonglioma brain surgery, or in good health (not recorded which). Sequencing was done on a sample of glioma tissue, nonneoplastic brain tissue, or PBMCs (not recorded which). CDR3 sequence (DNA): TGCAGTGCTAGAGACCCCCTGTATGAGAAGTTCTTC. Translated: CSARDPLYEKFF.